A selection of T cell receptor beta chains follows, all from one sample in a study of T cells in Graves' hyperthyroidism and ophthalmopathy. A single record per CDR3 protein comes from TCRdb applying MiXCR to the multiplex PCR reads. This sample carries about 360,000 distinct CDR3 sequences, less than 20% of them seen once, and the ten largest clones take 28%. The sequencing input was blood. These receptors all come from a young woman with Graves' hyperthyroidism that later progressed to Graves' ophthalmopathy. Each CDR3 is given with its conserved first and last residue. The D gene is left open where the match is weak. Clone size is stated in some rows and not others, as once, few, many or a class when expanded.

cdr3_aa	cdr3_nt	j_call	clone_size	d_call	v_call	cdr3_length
CSARDRYTGELFF	TGCAGTGCTAGGGACAGGTACACCGGGGAGCTGTTTTTT	TRBJ2-2	many	TRBD1	TRBV20-1	13
CASREGFEQYF	TGTGCCAGCAGGGAGGGTTTCGAGCAGTACTTC	TRBJ2-7	-	-	TRBV27	11
CASSVGDSDYGYTF	TGTGCCAGCAGCGTAGGCGACAGCGACTATGGCTACACCTTC	TRBJ1-2	-	-	TRBV9	14
CASSLKGANGELFF	TGCGCCAGCAGCTTGAAGGGGGCGAACGGGGAGCTGTTTTTT	TRBJ2-2	few	TRBD1	TRBV5-1	14
CASSISYNEQFF	TGTGCCAGTAGCATTAGCTACAATGAGCAGTTCTTC	TRBJ2-1	-	-	TRBV19	12
CAWSVRGSGEQYF	TGTGCCTGGAGTGTACGGGGGAGTGGCGAGCAGTACTTC	TRBJ2-7	many	-	TRBV30	13
CSVEGRLNTEAFF	TGCAGCGTTGAGGGCAGGTTGAACACTGAAGCTTTCTTT	TRBJ1-1	many	-	TRBV29-1	13
CAIMAVSNTGELFF	TGTGCCATCATGGCGGTTTCGAACACCGGGGAGCTGTTTTTT	TRBJ2-2	many	-	TRBV10-3	14
CSVHHSFIGEQFF	TGCAGCGTCCACCATTCCTTCATTGGTGAGCAGTTCTTC	TRBJ2-1	-	-	TRBV29-1	13
CASSRKHLVSNQPQHF	TGTGCCAGCAGCCGGAAGCATCTGGTTAGCAATCAGCCCCAGCATTTT	TRBJ1-5	-	-	TRBV28	16
CASSFWGADYEQYF	TGTGCCAGCAGTTTTTGGGGGGCCGACTACGAGCAGTACTTC	TRBJ2-7	many	-	TRBV28	14
CASSAQLAGGIYEQYF	TGCGCCAGCAGCGCCCAACTAGCGGGAGGCATTTACGAGCAGTACTTC	TRBJ2-7	few	TRBD2	TRBV5-1	16
CSAPIGQRNTEAFF	TGCAGTGCTCCAATAGGACAGCGGAACACTGAAGCTTTCTTT	TRBJ1-1	many	-	TRBV20-1	14
CASSQVQGGIARGQFF	TGCGCCAGCAGCCAAGTCCAAGGCGGGATCGCAAGGGGGCAGTTCTTC	TRBJ2-1	few	-	TRBV4-3	16
CASSYPRRTQETQYF	TGTGCCAGCAGTTACCCTAGGCGGACACAAGAGACCCAGTACTTC	TRBJ2-5	many	-	TRBV6-2/TRBV6-3	15